Listed below are T cell receptor beta chains from one sample, sequenced in a study of CD8+CD57+ T cells in acquired aplastic anemia. TCRdb processed the reads anew with MiXCR; each CDR3 protein has one entry. The table lists roughly 180,000 distinct CDR3 sequences, about 60% of them singletons, with roughly 46% in the top ten. The sequencing input was sorted CD4+, CD8+, or CD8+CD57+ T cells (not recorded which) from PBMCs. The receptors stem from a human donor with aplastic anemia. The conserved cysteine and the conserved F or W are not part of the CDR3 here.

V	CDR3
TRBV2	ASMSGAQVGGQY
TRBV19	ASSILESSYNEQF
TRBV7-2	ASSLTGGSSYEQY
TRBV9	ASSASETQY
TRBV15	ATSIPGQGASNSPLH
TRBV7-3	ASSLTTGTRRDEQY
TRBV5-1	ASSFASKQGGVSPYGYT
TRBV12-3/TRBV12-4	ASSSGQGWNTEAF
TRBV7-2	ASSLGRQSYEQY
TRBV5-4	ASSRGRTNYGYT
TRBV7-9	ASSFMGEAF
TRBV12-5	ASGLRLAGNTGELF
TRBV24-1	ATSDLRGVTQY
TRBV6-2/TRBV6-3	ASSYAGMYEQY
TRBV7-8	ASSLVGDSVYEQY
TRBV7-9	ASSLEGHEQY
TRBV7-8	ASSAATSSYNSPLH
TRBV2	ASSVAGEGGLSYEQY
TRBV5-1	ASSLGQRPTDTQY
TRBV29-1	SVGARDQPQH
TRBV19	ASSIGAGTSTDTQY
TRBV2	ASSGLTSAEQY
TRBV7-6	ASSPDFGANVLT
TRBV5-6	ASSFGQGAKETQY
TRBV10-3	ASSLVRGSSYEQY
TRBV29-1	SVGGGGEGNEKLF
TRBV25-1	ASTSTGGGNTIY
TRBV10-3	ASLDRELDTQY
TRBV7-2	ASSFIQGSGYT
TRBV7-9	ASSHSGGEAGPY
TRBV27	ASSSSPVAGNQPQH
TRBV10-3	ATGTGFTEAF
TRBV5-1	ASSLGGHPAS
TRBV2	ASSPEWGSNSPLH
TRBV4-2	ASSQPGLAGYNEQF
TRBV6-6	ASTRTGLGQDEQY
TRBV5-1	ASSPRGGTGGYEQY
TRBV7-9	ASSFGLYNEQF
TRBV12-3/TRBV12-4	ASSFDGASGGRDTQY
TRBV3-1	ASSPTSGAYTDTQY
TRBV2	ASSEGREETQY
TRBV20-1	SAVYDEKLF
TRBV7-8	ASSRRDRGTADTQY
TRBV28	ASSSDGTSNEQY
TRBV2	ASSGHQNTEAF
TRBV7-3	ASSLGVAGEQY
TRBV6-4	ASSDGHSNSPLH